What follows are 25 T cell receptor beta chains derived from one specimen sequenced in a study. TCRdb reprocessed the RT-PCR reads with MiXCR, giving one entry per CDR3 protein. The table lists about 680,000 distinct CDR3 sequences, approximately 15% of them singletons, with just over 3.5% in the top ten. What was sequenced was memory CD4+ T cells from blood. The source is a female donor in good health, serving as a healthy control.

This clonotype has a count of ten or more. The chain uses TRBV5-6 and TRBJ1-5, with TRBD1 as a possible D gene (5 bases). Germline V lookup: CDR1 SGHDT, CDR2 YYEEEE. V was shortened by 3 bases and J by 5 bases, with 12 bases between the two germline ends. The CDR3 has 14 amino acids. CDR3 DNA: TGTGCCAGCAGCTCGTGGGGGAGGGATCAGCCCCAGCATTTT. This codes for CASSSWGRDQPQHF.

This clonotype has only a few counts. The chain has TRBV9 and TRBJ2-5; D assignment may be TRBD1 or TRBD2 (5 bases each). The CDR3 loop spans 14 amino acids. Germline-derived CDR1 and CDR2 are SGDLS and YYNGEE. V was pared by 4 bases and J by 5 bases, with 15 bases between. The CDR3 sequence is CASSTTGGGETQYF. The CDR3 coding sequence is TGTGCCAGCAGCACCACAGGTGGCGGGGAGACCCAGTACTTC.

This clonotype appeared many times. This rearrangement joins TRBV25-1 to TRBJ2-5; D remains unclear. CDR1 is MGHDK, CDR2 SYGVNS, per germline. V lost 5 bases and J 5 bases, leaving 12 bases between the germline ends. The CDR3 has 13 residues. The CDR3 spells CASSILSGETQYF. CDR3 coding DNA: TGTGCCAGCAGTATCCTAAGTGGGGAGACCCAGTACTTC.

This clonotype was seen a handful of times. The chain has TRBV10-3 and TRBJ2-7; 9 nucleotides match TRBD2. CDR3 length: 15 amino acids. The V segment lost 4 bases and the J segment 6 bases; nucleotides outside the gene matches: 10. Germline loops: CDR1 ENHRY, CDR2 SYGVKD. The CDR3 DNA reads as TGTGCCATCAGTGGGGTTGCTAGCGGGAAGTTCGAGCAGTACTTC. It specifies CAISGVASGKFEQYF.

This clonotype has more than one count but fewer than ten. V is TRBV9 and J is TRBJ2-7, with TRBD2 identical over 8 bases. Looked up from germline, CDR1 is SGDLS and CDR2 is YYNGEE. The junction had 11 bases not matched to a gene; V was cut back by 1 base and J by 8 bases. The CDR3 is 15 residues long. The CDR3 DNA is TGTGCCAGCAGCGTACCTTTGGGGACTAGTGCAAAGCAGTACTTC. This sequence encodes CASSVPLGTSAKQYF. The whole variable domain, remainder taken from reference TRBV9 and TRBJ2-7, is DSGVTQTPKHLITATGQRVTLRCSPRSGDLSVYWYQQSLDQGLQFLIQYYNGEERAKGNILERFSAQQFPDLHSELNLSSLELGDSALYFCASSVPLGTSAKQYFGPGTRLTVT.

There are many counts of this clonotype. CDR3 loop: CSAPSAAGGITQYF. CDR3 nucleotide sequence: TGCAGTGCCCCCTCGGCTGCGGGAGGGATAACGCAGTATTTT. The rearrangement uses TRBV20-1 and TRBJ2-3; 9 nucleotides agree with TRBD2. Trimming at V came to 6 bases and at J to 9 bases, leaving 13 bases not matched to a gene. The CDR3 runs 14 residues. The germline V gene has CDR1 DFQATT and CDR2 SNEGSKA (reference sequence).

The chain links TRBV12-3 or TRBV12-4 to TRBJ1-4, with 7 bases aligning to TRBD1. The CDR3 loop spans 13 amino acids. V lost 6 bases and J lost 8; bases outside the gene matches: 6. The CDR3 loop is CASRAGTDEKLFF. The DNA for the CDR3 is TGTGCCAGCAGGGCTGGGACAGACGAAAAACTGTTTTTT.

This clonotype was recorded many times. The chain has TRBV15 and TRBJ1-3; D call uncertain. The germline CDR1 and CDR2 sequences are LNHNV and YYDKDF (reference sequence). CDR3 length: 14 amino acids. Trimming shortened V by 1 base and J by 0 bases, and 4 bases separated the two germline ends. The CDR3 nucleotides are TGTGCCACCAGCAGAGCCGGCTCTGGAAACACCATATATTTT. It encodes CATSRAGSGNTIYF.

This clonotype was recorded a few times. The V gene is TRBV24-1, the J gene TRBJ2-2; 10 nucleotides agree with TRBD2. CDR3 length equals 16 residues. In germline, CDR1 is KGHDR, CDR2 SFDVKD. The ends lost 3 bases at V and 7 bases at J; junction bases unmatched: 7. The CDR3: CATSDKREGHSGELFF. The CDR3 DNA follows: TGTGCCACCAGTGATAAGCGGGAGGGCCATAGCGGGGAGCTGTTTTTT.

Many counts were recorded for this clonotype. The chain carries TRBV18 and TRBJ2-1, with 9 bases identical to TRBD2. CDR1 is KGHSH, CDR2 LQKENI, per germline. Losses at the gene ends were 0 bases for V and 5 bases for J; bases not matched to a gene: 2. The CDR3 is made up of 15 amino acids. The DNA for the CDR3 is TGTGCCAGCTCACCACCGTCTAGCGGGGACAATGAGCAGTTCTTC. Its protein is CASSPPSSGDNEQFF.

This clonotype was picked up a small number of times. V gene TRBV12-3 or TRBV12-4 combines with J gene TRBJ2-1; 10 bases map to TRBD1. The CDR3 is 16 residues long. V was pared by 5 bases and J by 8 bases, with 12 bases of the junction left unmatched. Here the CDR3 reads CASSPFSDRGRDEQFF. The CDR3 bases are TGTGCCAGCAGTCCATTTTCCGACAGGGGGCGAGATGAGCAGTTCTTC.

The chain links TRBV2 to TRBJ2-5, with D possibly matching TRBD2 (5 bases). CDR1 and CDR2 (germline): SNHLY, FYNNEI. The CDR3 covers 14 residues. V shed 3 bases and J shed 0 bases, with 8 bases lying between them. CDR3 amino acids: CASSDGEYQETQYF. CDR3 coding DNA: TGTGCCAGCAGTGACGGGGAGTACCAAGAGACCCAGTACTTC. Variable domain in full (rest from reference TRBV2 and TRBJ2-5): EPEVTQTPSHQVTQMGQEVILRCVPISNHLYFYWYRQILGQKVEFLVSFYNNEISEKSEIFDDQFSVERPDGSNFTLKIRSTKLEDSAMYFCASSDGEYQETQYFGPGTRLLVL.

This clonotype was seen a handful of times. The V call is TRBV6-1, the J call TRBJ1-6; D uncertain. V gave up 10 bases and J gave up 13 bases, with 17 bases separating them. The CDR3 totals 12 residues. Germline CDR1 is MNHNS and CDR2 is SASEGT. The CDR3 spells CATAVSWAPLHF. CDR3 nucleotide sequence: TGTGCCACAGCGGTTTCATGGGCGCCCCTCCACTTT.

This clonotype has at least ten counts. The chain is built from TRBV20-1 and TRBJ2-1; 7 bases align to TRBD2. V lost 0 bases to trimming and J lost 4 bases; unmatched junction nucleotides: 6. The CDR3 loop spans 15 amino acids. CDR1 is DFQATT and CDR2 is SNEGSKA in the germline V gene (reference sequence). The CDR3 nucleotides read TGCAGTGCTAGAGATGGCGCGGGGGATTACAATGAGCAGTTCTTC. This encodes CSARDGAGDYNEQFF.

The gene calls are TRBV7-2 and TRBJ2-2, with D perhaps matching TRBD1 (6 bases). CDR1 and CDR2 (germline): SGHTA, FQGNSA. The CDR3 has 13 amino acids. Trimming cost V 4 bases and J 7 bases, with 10 bases left between them. The CDR3 bases are TGTGCCAGCAGCTCCGGACAGTACGGGGAGCTGTTTTTT. It codes for CASSSGQYGELFF.

This clonotype was seen a handful of times. J is TRBJ2-5 and V is TRBV5-1, with D possibly TRBD2 on 6 matching bases. The CDR3 runs to 17 residues. Trimming pared 3 bases from V and 0 bases from J, leaving 18 bases between. CDR1 and CDR2 (germline): SGHRS, YFSETQ. For the CDR3, the DNA is TGCGCCAGCAGCTGGCTGGGGAGGATGACGTACCAAGAGACCCAGTACTTC. This translates into CASSWLGRMTYQETQYF.

This clonotype was detected ten times or more. At one end, the junction sequence differs from germline, possibly due to a read error. This sequence joins TRBV5-1 and TRBJ2-7; the D is unclear. The germline gives CDR1 SGHRS, CDR2 YFSETQ. The CDR3 spans 13 residues. Written as DNA, the CDR3 is TGTGCCAGCAGCTTAGGGCAGTTCTACGAGCAGTACTTC. Its protein is CASSLGQFYEQYF.

The V call is TRBV10-3, the J call TRBJ2-3; D is unresolved. From germline, CDR1 is ENHRY and CDR2 SYGVKD. The ends were cut back, 0 bases at V and 7 bases at J, with 5 bases in the middle. The CDR3 runs to 12 residues. The CDR3 region has the DNA TGTGCCATCAGTGAGTCAACAAATACGCAGTATTTT. Protein product: CAISESTNTQYF.

The chain couples TRBV9 to TRBJ2-1; TRBD2 might be the D (7 bases). Trimming took 4 bases from V and 9 from J, leaving 23 bases between them. The CDR3 loop spans 16 amino acids. CDR1 and CDR2 from the germline V gene are SGDLS and YYNGEE. DNA for the CDR3: TGTGCCAGCAGCCTCGTAGGGGGGGGGACGTTCGGTGAGCAGTTCTTC. Translated, it gives CASSLVGGGTFGEQFF. Combining the CDR3 with reference TRBV9 and TRBJ2-1 gives the whole variable domain DSGVTQTPKHLITATGQRVTLRCSPRSGDLSVYWYQQSLDQGLQFLIQYYNGEERAKGNILERFSAQQFPDLHSELNLSSLELGDSALYFCASSLVGGGTFGEQFFGPGTRLTVL.

Ten or more counts support this clonotype. This chain links TRBV7-3 with TRBJ2-2; the D is unclear. Germline values: CDR1 SGHTA, CDR2 FQGTGA. The CDR3 has 14 amino acids. Trimming took off 5 bases at V and 7 bases at J, with 14 bases between the two ends. CDR3 sequence: CASSGAVRDGELFF. The CDR3 DNA reads TGTGCCAGCAGCGGAGCAGTTAGGGACGGGGAGCTGTTTTTT.

There are a few counts of this clonotype. The rearrangement links TRBV4-2 to TRBJ1-2, with 7 bases matching TRBD1. The CDR3 has 16 amino acids. J gave up 1 base and V 0 bases, and 5 bases lay outside the gene matches. Germline CDR1 LGHNA, CDR2 YNFKEQ. The CDR3 protein is CASSQEVRDSNYGYTF. The DNA for the CDR3 is TGTGCCAGCAGCCAAGAAGTACGGGACAGTAACTATGGCTACACCTTC.

In its sample, this clonotype was seen many times. The chain links TRBV5-6 to TRBJ2-4, with D perhaps assigned TRBD1 or TRBD2 (5 bases each). V was shortened by 2 bases and J by 2 bases, with 8 bases between the two germline ends. The CDR3 totals 14 residues. Germline V gene data show CDR1 as SGHDT and CDR2 as YYEEEE. The CDR3 sequence is CASSLPGPKNIQYF. CDR3 DNA: TGTGCCAGCAGCTTACCGGGACCCAAAAACATTCAGTACTTC.

This sequence joins TRBV4-3 and TRBJ2-7; TRBD1 agrees at 10 bases. The V gene's germline CDR1 is LGHNA and CDR2 YSLEER. This CDR3 has 15 residues. J was trimmed by 4 bases and V by 0 bases; bases with no gene match: 3. DNA of the CDR3: TGCGCCAGCAGCCAAGAAGACAGGGGGCTATACGAGCAGTACTTC. It is translated as CASSQEDRGLYEQYF.

This clonotype was seen a few times. The chain carries TRBV6-5 and TRBJ2-2; 7 bases map to TRBD2. The germline V gene encodes CDR1 MNHEY and CDR2 SVGAGI. Trimming took 7 bases from V and 7 from J; bases not matched to a gene: 9. This CDR3 comprises 14 residues. The CDR3 DNA is TGTGCCAGCACGCGGGAGAGATTGGGCGGGGAGCTGTTTTTT. Translating it yields CASTRERLGGELFF.

The chain combines TRBV5-1 with TRBJ2-7; 11 bases map to TRBD1. Germline V gene lookup returns CDR1 SGHRS and CDR2 YFSETQ. CDR3 length equals 14 residues. With 6 bases clipped from V and 4 bases from J, the junction kept 6 bases outside the gene matches. In nucleotides, the CDR3 is TGCGCCAGCAAAGGATGGGACAGGGGGTACGAGCAGTACTTC. Its translation: CASKGWDRGYEQYF.